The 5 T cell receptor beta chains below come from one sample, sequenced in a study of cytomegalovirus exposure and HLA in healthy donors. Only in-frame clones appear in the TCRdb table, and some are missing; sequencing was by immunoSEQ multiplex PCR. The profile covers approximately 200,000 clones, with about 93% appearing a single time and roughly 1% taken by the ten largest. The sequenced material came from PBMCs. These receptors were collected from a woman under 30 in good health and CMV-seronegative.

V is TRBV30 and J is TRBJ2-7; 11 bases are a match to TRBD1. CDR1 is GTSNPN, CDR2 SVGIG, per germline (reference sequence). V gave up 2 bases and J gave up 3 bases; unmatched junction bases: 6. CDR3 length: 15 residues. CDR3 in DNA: TGTGCCTGGAGTCTCGGACAGGGGGCTTTCTACGAGCAGTACTTC. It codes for CAWSLGQGAFYEQYF.

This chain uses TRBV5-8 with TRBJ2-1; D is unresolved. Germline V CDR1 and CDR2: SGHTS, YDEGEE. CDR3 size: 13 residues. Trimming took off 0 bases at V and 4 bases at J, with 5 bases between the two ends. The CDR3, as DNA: TGTGCCAGCAGCTTGGTGAGATACAATGAGCAGTTCTTC. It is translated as CASSLVRYNEQFF.

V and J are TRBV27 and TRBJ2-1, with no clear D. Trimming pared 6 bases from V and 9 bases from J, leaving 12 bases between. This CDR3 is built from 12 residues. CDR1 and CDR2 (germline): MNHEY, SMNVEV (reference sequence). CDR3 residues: CASSPQSGEQFF. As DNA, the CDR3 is TGTGCCAGCAGCCCACAATCTGGTGAGCAGTTCTTC.

The CDR3 nucleotides are TGCGCCAGCAGCTTGGACAGCCCCTACGAGCAGTACTTC. This translates into CASSLDSPYEQYF. This chain connects TRBV5-1 to TRBJ2-7; no reliable D call. The CDR3 length is 13 residues. Deletions cut 0 bases from V and 2 bases from J, with 6 bases between. Germline loops: CDR1 SGHRS, CDR2 YFSETQ.

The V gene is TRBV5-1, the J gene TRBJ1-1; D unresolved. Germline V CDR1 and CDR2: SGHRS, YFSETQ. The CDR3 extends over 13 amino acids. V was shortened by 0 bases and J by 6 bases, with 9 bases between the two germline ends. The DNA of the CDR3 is TGCGCCAGCAGCTTGGTGGGCAGCCCTGAAGCTTTCTTT. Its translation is CASSLVGSPEAFF.